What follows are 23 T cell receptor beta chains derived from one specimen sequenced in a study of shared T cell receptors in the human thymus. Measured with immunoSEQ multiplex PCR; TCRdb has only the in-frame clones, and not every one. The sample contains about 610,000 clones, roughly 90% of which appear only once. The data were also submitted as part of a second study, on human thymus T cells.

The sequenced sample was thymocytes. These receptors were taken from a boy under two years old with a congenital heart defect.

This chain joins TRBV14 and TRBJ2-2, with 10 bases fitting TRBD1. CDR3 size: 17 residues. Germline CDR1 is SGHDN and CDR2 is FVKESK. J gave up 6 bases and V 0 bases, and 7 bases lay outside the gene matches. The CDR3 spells CASSQEAGTGEPGELFF. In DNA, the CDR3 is TGTGCCAGCAGCCAAGAAGCCGGGACAGGGGAGCCCGGGGAGCTGTTTTTT.

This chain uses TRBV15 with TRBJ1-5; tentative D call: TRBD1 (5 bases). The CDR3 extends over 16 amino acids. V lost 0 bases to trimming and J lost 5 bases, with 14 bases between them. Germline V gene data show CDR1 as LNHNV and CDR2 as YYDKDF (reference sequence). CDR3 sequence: CATSRDLPRADQPQHF. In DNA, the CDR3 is TGTGCCACCAGCAGAGATCTCCCCAGGGCGGATCAGCCCCAGCATTTT.

The CDR3 here is CASSQDLGRGRRGPSTTQETQYF. The CDR3 region has the DNA TGTGCCAGCAGCCAAGACCTCGGGCGAGGGAGGCGAGGGCCCTCCACCACGCAAGAGACCCAGTACTTC. V gene TRBV14 combines with J gene TRBJ2-5; D is perhaps TRBD2 (6 bases). The CDR3 length is 23 residues. V dropped 0 bases and J dropped 2 bases, with 34 bases sitting between them. Per germline, CDR1 SGHDN and CDR2 FVKESK.

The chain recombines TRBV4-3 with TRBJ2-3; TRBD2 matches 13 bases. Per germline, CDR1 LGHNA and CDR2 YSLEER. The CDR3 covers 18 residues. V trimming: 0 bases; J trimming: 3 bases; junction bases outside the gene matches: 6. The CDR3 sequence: CASSQEKGLAGLTDTQYF. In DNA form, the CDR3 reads TGCGCCAGCAGCCAAGAAAAGGGACTAGCGGGACTTACAGATACGCAGTATTTT.

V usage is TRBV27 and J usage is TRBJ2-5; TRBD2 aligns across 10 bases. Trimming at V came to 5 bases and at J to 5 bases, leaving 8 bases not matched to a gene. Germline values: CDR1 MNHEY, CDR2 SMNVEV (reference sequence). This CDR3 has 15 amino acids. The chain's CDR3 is CASSSRLAGVETQYF. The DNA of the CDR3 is TGTGCCAGCAGTAGTCGGCTAGCGGGAGTTGAGACCCAGTACTTC.

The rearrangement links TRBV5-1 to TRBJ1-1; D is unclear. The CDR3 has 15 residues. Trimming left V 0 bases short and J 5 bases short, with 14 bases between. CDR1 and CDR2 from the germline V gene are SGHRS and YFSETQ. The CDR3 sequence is CASSLARGQVTEAFF. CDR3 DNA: TGCGCCAGCAGCTTGGCCCGAGGGCAGGTTACTGAAGCTTTCTTT.

The CDR3 protein is CASSLNGRAHEQYF. In DNA, the CDR3 is TGTGCCAGCAGCTTGAACGGGAGGGCCCACGAGCAGTACTTC. V and J are TRBV5-6 and TRBJ2-7; 8 bases align to TRBD2. V was pared by 1 base and J by 5 bases, with 5 bases of the junction left unmatched. Looked up from germline, CDR1 is SGHDT and CDR2 is YYEEEE. The CDR3 runs 14 residues.

CDR3 loop: CASSLGSVAERNEQFF. The CDR3 DNA is TGTGCCAGCAGCTTAGGATCGGTAGCGGAGCGCAATGAGCAGTTCTTC. The chain combines TRBV11-2 with TRBJ2-1; tentative D call: TRBD2 (6 bases). Trimming removed 1 base from V and 6 bases from J, with 16 bases in between. The length of the CDR3 is 16 residues. Germline V lookup: CDR1 SGHAT, CDR2 FQNNGV.

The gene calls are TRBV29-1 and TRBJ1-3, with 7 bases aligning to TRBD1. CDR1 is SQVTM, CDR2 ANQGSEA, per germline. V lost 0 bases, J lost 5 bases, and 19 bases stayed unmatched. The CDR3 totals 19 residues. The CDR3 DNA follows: TGCAGCGTTGAAGACGATCATGACTCCGGAGACAGGGCGCGAAACACCATATATTTT. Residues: CSVEDDHDSGDRARNTIYF. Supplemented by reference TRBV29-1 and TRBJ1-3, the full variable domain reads SAVISQKPSRDICQRGTSLTIQCQVDSQVTMMFWYRQQPGQSLTLIATANQGSEATYESGFVIDKFPISRPNLTFSTLTVSNMSPEDSSIYLCSVEDDHDSGDRARNTIYFGEGSWLTVV.

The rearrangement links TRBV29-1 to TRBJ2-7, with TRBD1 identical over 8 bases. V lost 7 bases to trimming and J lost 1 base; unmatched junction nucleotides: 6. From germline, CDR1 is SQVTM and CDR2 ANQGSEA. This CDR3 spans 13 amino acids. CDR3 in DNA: TGCAGCGCCAGGGGGCCTGGTTCCTACGAGCAGTACTTC. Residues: CSARGPGSYEQYF.

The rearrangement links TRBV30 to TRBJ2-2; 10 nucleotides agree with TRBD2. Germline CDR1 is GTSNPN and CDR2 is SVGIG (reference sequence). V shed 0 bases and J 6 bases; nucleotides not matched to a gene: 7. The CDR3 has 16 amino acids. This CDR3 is CAWSVRVAGGSGELFF. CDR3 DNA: TGTGCCTGGAGTGTACGGGTAGCGGGAGGATCCGGGGAGCTGTTTTTT.

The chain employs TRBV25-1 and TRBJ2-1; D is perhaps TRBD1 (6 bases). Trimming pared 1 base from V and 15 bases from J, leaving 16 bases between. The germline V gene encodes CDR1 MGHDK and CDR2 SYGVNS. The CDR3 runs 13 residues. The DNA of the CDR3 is TGTGCCAGCAGTGAATCGCCAGGGGATCATCGGTTCTTC. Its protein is CASSESPGDHRFF.

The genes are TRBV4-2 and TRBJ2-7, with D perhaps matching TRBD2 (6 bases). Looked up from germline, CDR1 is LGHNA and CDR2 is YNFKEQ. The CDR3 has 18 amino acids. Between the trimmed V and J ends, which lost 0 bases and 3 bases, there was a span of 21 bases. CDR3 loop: CASSQDWFRDGGGYEQYF. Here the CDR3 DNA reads TGTGCCAGCAGCCAAGATTGGTTCAGGGATGGGGGAGGCTACGAGCAGTACTTC.

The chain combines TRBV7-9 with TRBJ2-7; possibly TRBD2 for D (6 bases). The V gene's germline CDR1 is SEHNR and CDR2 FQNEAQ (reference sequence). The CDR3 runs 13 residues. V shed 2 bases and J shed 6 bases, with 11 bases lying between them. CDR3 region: CASSLWGVTEQYF. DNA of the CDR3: TGTGCCAGCAGCTTATGGGGGGTTACCGAGCAGTACTTC.

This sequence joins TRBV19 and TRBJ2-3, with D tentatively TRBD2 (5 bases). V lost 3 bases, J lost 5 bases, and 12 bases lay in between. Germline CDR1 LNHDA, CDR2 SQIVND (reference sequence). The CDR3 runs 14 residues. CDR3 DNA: TGTGCCAGTAGTATCCTGGGTCGGGGAGATACGCAGTATTTT. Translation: CASSILGRGDTQYF.

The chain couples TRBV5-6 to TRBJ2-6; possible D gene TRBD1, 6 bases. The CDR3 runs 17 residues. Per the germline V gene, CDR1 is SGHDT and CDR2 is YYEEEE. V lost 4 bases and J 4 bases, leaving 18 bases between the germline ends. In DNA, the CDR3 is TGTGCCAGCAGCATAGAAATCCACAGGGACGGGGCCAACGTCCTGACTTTC. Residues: CASSIEIHRDGANVLTF. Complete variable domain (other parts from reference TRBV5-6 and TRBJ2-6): DAGVTQSPTHLIKTRGQQVTLRCSPKSGHDTVSWYQQALGQGPQFIFQYYEEEERQRGNFPDRFSGHQFPNYSSELNVNALLLGDSALYLCASSIEIHRDGANVLTFGAGSRLTVL.

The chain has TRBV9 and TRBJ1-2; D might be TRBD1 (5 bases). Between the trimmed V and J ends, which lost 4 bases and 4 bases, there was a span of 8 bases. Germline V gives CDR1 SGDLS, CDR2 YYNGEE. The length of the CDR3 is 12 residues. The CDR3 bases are TGTGCCAGCAGCCCCGACAGCTATGGCTACACCTTC. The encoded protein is CASSPDSYGYTF.

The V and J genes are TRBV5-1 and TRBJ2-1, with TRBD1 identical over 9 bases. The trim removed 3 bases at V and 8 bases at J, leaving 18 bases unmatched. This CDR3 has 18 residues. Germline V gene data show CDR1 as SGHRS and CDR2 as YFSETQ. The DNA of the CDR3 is TGCGCCAGCAGCTCGGTTGTACTTGGCCGGGACAGGGTCTATGAGCAGTTCTTC. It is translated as CASSSVVLGRDRVYEQFF.

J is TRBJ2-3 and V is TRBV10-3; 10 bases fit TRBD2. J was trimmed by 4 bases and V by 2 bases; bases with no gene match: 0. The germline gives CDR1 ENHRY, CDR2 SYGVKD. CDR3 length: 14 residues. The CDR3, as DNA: TGTGCCATCAGTGAGGGGACTAGCGCAGATACGCAGTATTTT. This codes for CAISEGTSADTQYF.

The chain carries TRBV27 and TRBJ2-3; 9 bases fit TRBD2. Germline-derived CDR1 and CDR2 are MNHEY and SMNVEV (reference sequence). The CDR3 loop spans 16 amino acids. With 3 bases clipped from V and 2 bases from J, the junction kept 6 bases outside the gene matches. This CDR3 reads CASSLLTSGSTDTQYF. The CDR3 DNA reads TGTGCCAGCAGTTTGCTGACTAGCGGCTCCACAGATACGCAGTATTTT.

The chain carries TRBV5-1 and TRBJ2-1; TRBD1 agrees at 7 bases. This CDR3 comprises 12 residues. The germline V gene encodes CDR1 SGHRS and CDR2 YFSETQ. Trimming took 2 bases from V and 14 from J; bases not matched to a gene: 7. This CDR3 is CASSFVDREKFF. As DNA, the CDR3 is TGCGCCAGCAGCTTCGTAGACAGGGAAAAGTTCTTC.

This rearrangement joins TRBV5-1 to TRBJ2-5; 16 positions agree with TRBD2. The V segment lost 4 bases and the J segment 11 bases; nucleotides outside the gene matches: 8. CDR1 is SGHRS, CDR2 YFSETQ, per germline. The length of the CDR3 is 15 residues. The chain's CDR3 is CASSLGLAGGIEQYF. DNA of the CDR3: TGCGCCAGCAGCCTGGGACTAGCGGGAGGGATAGAGCAGTACTTC.

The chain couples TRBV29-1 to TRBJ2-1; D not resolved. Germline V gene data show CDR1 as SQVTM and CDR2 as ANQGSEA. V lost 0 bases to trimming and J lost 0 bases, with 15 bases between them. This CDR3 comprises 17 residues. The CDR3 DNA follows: TGCAGCGTTGAAGAACAGCCCCCCTCCGCCTCCTACAATGAGCAGTTCTTC. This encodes CSVEEQPPSASYNEQFF.